The 13 T cell receptor beta chains presented below share a single source sample, sequenced in a study of response to subunit inactivated influenza vaccine. TCRdb passed the RT-PCR reads through MiXCR, listing each CDR3 protein once. The sample has around 750,000 distinct CDR3 sequences; 21% are singletons. The sample was PBMCs from blood, taken 5 days after vaccination. The receptors come from a man in his forties or fifties who received an inactivated influenza vaccine.

This clonotype was seen repeatedly, ten times or more. This chain links TRBV12-3 or TRBV12-4 with TRBJ2-5, with 7 bases lining up with TRBD1. After removal of 3 bases from V and 5 bases from J, the junction contained 12 bases not matched to a gene. This CDR3 spans 16 amino acids. Here the CDR3 reads CASSLIGAGGSETQYF. Here the CDR3 DNA reads TGTGCCAGCAGTTTGATAGGGGCAGGGGGTAGCGAGACCCAGTACTTC.

This clonotype has just a few counts. The chain is built from TRBV20-1 and TRBJ2-1, with 9 bases matching TRBD2. This CDR3 spans 16 amino acids. Trimming removed 3 bases from V and 4 bases from J; junction bases left unmatched: 10. Germline V gene data show CDR1 as DFQATT and CDR2 as SNEGSKA (reference sequence). As DNA, the CDR3 is TGCAGTGCTAGCCCAAAGTTTAGCGGGAGTTACAATGAGCAGTTCTTC. Its protein product is CSASPKFSGSYNEQFF.

J is TRBJ2-1 and V is TRBV24-1; D not certain. From germline, CDR1 is KGHDR and CDR2 SFDVKD. The CDR3 consists of 11 residues. Between the trimmed V and J ends, which lost 8 bases and 5 bases, there was a span of 6 bases. CDR3 coding DNA: TGTGCCACCAAAGACGACAATGAGCAGTTCTTC. Translated, it gives CATKDDNEQFF.

The table lists this clonotype with a few counts. The CDR3 protein is CAWSVRGAGSYNEQFF. The CDR3 DNA sequence: TGTGCCTGGAGTGTACGGGGAGCGGGCTCCTACAATGAGCAGTTCTTC. This chain connects TRBV30 to TRBJ2-1; D is perhaps TRBD2 (6 bases). Per germline, CDR1 GTSNPN and CDR2 SVGIG (reference sequence). This CDR3 has 16 residues. Trimming took 0 bases from V and 0 from J, leaving 12 bases between them.

This clonotype was picked up a small number of times. The CDR3 region has the DNA TGCAGTGCTAGTTACCCGGGACAGTCCTACGAGCAGTACTTC. It codes for CSASYPGQSYEQYF. The chain is built from TRBV20-1 and TRBJ2-7; 7 positions agree with TRBD1. Per the germline V gene, CDR1 is DFQATT and CDR2 is SNEGSKA (reference sequence). This CDR3 region has 14 residues. Unmatched junction bases numbered 6, after V lost 3 bases and J lost 1 base.

The chain carries TRBV20-1 and TRBJ2-5, with D possibly matching TRBD1 (6 bases). The CDR3 covers 13 residues. Germline CDR1 is DFQATT and CDR2 is SNEGSKA (reference sequence). V was shortened by 4 bases and J by 2 bases, with 11 bases between the two germline ends. The CDR3 DNA is TGCAGTGCTACACGGACAGTACAAGAGACCCAGTACTTC. Protein: CSATRTVQETQYF.

The rearrangement joins TRBV20-1 to TRBJ2-7; D not certain. V dropped 6 bases and J dropped 2 bases, with 8 bases sitting between them. Germline V gene sequence: CDR1 DFQATT, CDR2 SNEGSKA (reference sequence). CDR3 size: 11 residues. The CDR3 bases are TGCAGTGCAATCAGTACCTACGAGCAGTACTTC. This translates into CSAISTYEQYF.

CDR3 nucleotide sequence: TGTGCCAGCAGCGCGACTAGCGGGGGGGCGAGAGATACGCAGTATTTT. Translated: CASSATSGGARDTQYF. The chain has TRBV7-2 and TRBJ2-3; 14 nucleotides align to TRBD2. With V trimmed by 5 bases and J by 5 bases, 6 bases remained unmatched. Germline V CDR1 and CDR2: SGHTA, FQGNSA. The CDR3 loop spans 16 amino acids.

V usage is TRBV10-3 and J usage is TRBJ2-7; 9 bases agree with TRBD1. The CDR3 loop spans 15 amino acids. V shed 1 base and J 5 bases; nucleotides not matched to a gene: 6. Germline V lookup: CDR1 ENHRY, CDR2 SYGVKD. CDR3 nucleotides: TGTGCCATCAGTGAGTTTGGGACAGGGTTGAACGAGCAGTACTTC. It encodes CAISEFGTGLNEQYF.

V and J are TRBV20-1 and TRBJ2-3; D possibly uses TRBD1 or TRBD2 (5 bases each). Trimming removed 0 bases from V and 5 bases from J, with 18 bases in between. The CDR3 is 16 residues long. Per germline, CDR1 DFQATT and CDR2 SNEGSKA (reference sequence). The CDR3 DNA reads TGCAGTGCTAGAGATCTTCCGGGGAACACAGGAGATACGCAGTATTTT. Amino acids: CSARDLPGNTGDTQYF.

The chain joins TRBV10-3 to TRBJ2-1; a weak D match, TRBD2 (5 bases). Germline V gene sequence: CDR1 ENHRY, CDR2 SYGVKD. V lost 0 bases and J 9 bases, leaving 15 bases between the germline ends. This CDR3 has 15 residues. The CDR3 DNA follows: TGTGCCATCAGTGAGTCAGGGAGTTCATTTGCTGAGCAGTTCTTC. Translated: CAISESGSSFAEQFF.

The chain is built from TRBV29-1 and TRBJ2-7; 9 positions match TRBD1. This CDR3 comprises 17 residues. Germline trimming cut 3 bases from V and 7 bases from J; bases unmatched to any gene: 19. From germline, CDR1 is SQVTM and CDR2 ANQGSEA. This CDR3 is CSVERGASGTGLEEQYF. In nucleotides, the CDR3 is TGCAGCGTTGAGAGGGGCGCCTCCGGGACAGGGTTAGAGGAGCAGTACTTC.

A few counts support this clonotype. The chain links TRBV24-1 to TRBJ2-1; 8 bases match TRBD2. This CDR3 comprises 16 residues. Trimming cost V 7 bases and J 4 bases; bases outside gene matches: 11. Germline CDR1 KGHDR, CDR2 SFDVKD. CDR3 sequence: CATSPTGVAGYNEQFF. The CDR3 region has the DNA TGTGCCACCAGCCCCACCGGGGTAGCGGGATACAATGAGCAGTTCTTC.